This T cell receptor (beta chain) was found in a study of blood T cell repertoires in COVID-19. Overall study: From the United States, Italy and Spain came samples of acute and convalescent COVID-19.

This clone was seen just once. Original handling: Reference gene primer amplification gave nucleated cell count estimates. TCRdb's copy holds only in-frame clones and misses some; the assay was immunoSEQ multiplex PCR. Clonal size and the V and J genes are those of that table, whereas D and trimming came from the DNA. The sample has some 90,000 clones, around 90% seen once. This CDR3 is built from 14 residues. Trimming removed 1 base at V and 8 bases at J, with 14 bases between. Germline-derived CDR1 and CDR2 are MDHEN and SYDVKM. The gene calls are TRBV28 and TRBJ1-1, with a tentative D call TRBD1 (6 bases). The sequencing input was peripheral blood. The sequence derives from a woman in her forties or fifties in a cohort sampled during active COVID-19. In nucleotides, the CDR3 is TGTGCCAGCAGTTTATACAGGGAATCGAAGGAAGCTTTCTTT. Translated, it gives CASSLYRESKEAFF. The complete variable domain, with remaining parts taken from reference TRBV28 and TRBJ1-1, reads DVKVTQSSRYLVKRTGEKVFLECVQDMDHENMFWYRQDPGLGLRLIYFSYDVKMKEKGDIPEGYSVSREKKERFSLILESASTNQTSMYLCASSLYRESKEAFFGQGTRLTVV.